This note documents a single TCR beta chain sequence. In the authors' methods: Amplification of reference gene primers was used by the study to estimate nucleated cell counts. TCRdb's copy holds only in-frame clones and misses some; the assay was immunoSEQ multiplex PCR. V, J and clone size are those of that table, while D and trimming were read from the DNA. Of about 100,000 clones listed, approximately 90% are singletons. The germline V and J ends were trimmed by 6 bases and 7 bases, with 19 bases remaining between them. This CDR3 spans 16 amino acids. Germline V gene sequence: CDR1 SNHLY, CDR2 FYNNEI. The data were taken from a study of blood T cell repertoires in COVID-19. In the study overall: There were acute and convalescent COVID-19 samples, and they came from the United States, Italy and Spain. Sources were T cells, B-cell-depleted T cells, or PBMCs; the material itself was cDNA or gDNA.

The clonotype was recovered from a man aged 55 to 69 with acute or convalescent COVID-19. Sequenced: peripheral blood. The V and J genes are TRBV2 and TRBJ1-6, with D unresolved. CDR3 sequence reads: CASSPRGPTGNSPLHF. Written as DNA, the CDR3 is TGTGCCAGCAGCCCTCGGGGTCCCACGGGGAATTCACCCCTCCACTTT.